The clone carrying this T cell receptor (beta chain) was picked up many times. The V gene lost 0 bases and the J gene lost 10 bases, with 22 bases spanning the gap. There are 17 residues in the CDR3. Germline-derived CDR1 and CDR2 are SGHTA and FQGTGA. A single record per CDR3 protein comes from TCRdb applying MiXCR to the PCR reads. The sample carries roughly 20,000 distinct CDR3 sequences, around 38% recorded once. These data come from a study of tumor-infiltrating lymphocytes in oesophageal squamous cell carcinoma. This clonotype originated in a male donor with esophageal squamous cell carcinoma. The sample was blood. The genes are TRBV7-3 and TRBJ2-1; D is possibly TRBD2 (7 bases). The CDR3 DNA reads TGTGCCAGCAGCTTAACGGGACAAGGGGGGGGGGGGACGGAGCAGTTCTTC. Protein sequence: CASSLTGQGGGGTEQFF.